The sequence of this TCR beta chain was determined in a study of shared clonotypes between healthy human individuals (dated by TCRdb to 2018 to 2021). Notes on the research overall: A few men and two women, aged 18 to 49 years, made up the cohort. To increase sequencing depth and limit assay-specific biases, TCR repertoire library preparation and sequencing were carried out by different laboratories using diverse techniques. For each donor, CD4 naive and CD4 memory were each run on three plates, CD8 naive on two plates, and CD8 memory on one plate. To estimate repertoire size and how much clonotype sharing occurs between individuals, the study deeply sequenced the blood TCR repertoires of roughly 5 healthy adults. Each donor's leukapheresis produced roughly between roughly 0.85 and 9.5 billion PBMCs.

Study-wide findings and limitations: Based on pairwise subsampling, the degree of clonotype sharing among donors was expected to be affected by sequencing depth. Compared with non-shared clonotypes, the clonotypes found in all four sorted-subset donors had higher generation probabilities. Incomplete sequencing was indicated by rarefaction of sorted-subset datasets, despite the large sequencing depth. Naive subsets generally had larger estimated clonotype richness than memory subsets did. The small number of donors limited the genetic and exposure-history diversity represented. When a few donors were compared, the shared fraction of clonotypes was around 5% for naive CD4, roughly 3.4% for naive CD8, 2% to 2.5% for memory CD4, and 0.35% to 0.5% for memory CD8. Sampling was restricted to blood, and TCR repertoires in tissue are likely to differ from TCR repertoires in blood.

Note on this clone: Its specific antigen is unknown. Nothing much larger sits one base from this clone, and base qualities are not available.

The germline V gene specifies SGHRS as CDR1 and YFSETQ as CDR2. The junction carries 15 bases between V and J, which are trimmed by 3 bases and 8 bases respectively. The CDR3 runs 15 residues from the cysteine to the phenylalanine. Only the CDR3 part of the read is kept: 45 bases, read in frame from the first base. Using the deep immunoSEQ assay, multiplex PCR amplified TCR CDR3 regions from genomic DNA. For each cell subset, the extracted genomic DNA was distributed evenly across all wells of several immunoSEQ 96-well plates, and each plate served as one replicate. For sorted subsets, roughly 200 ng genomic DNA, equal to approximately 30,000 T cell genomes, was loaded into each replicate PCR. Purified libraries were measured with a Qubit 3.0 fluorometer, size-checked on a Bioanalyzer 2100, and measured again with the KAPA Library Quantification kit. Every immunoSEQ 96-well plate was sequenced on a dedicated single-read 150-cycle Illumina NextSeq 550 flow cell. The source study handled its data this way. The immunoSEQ output contained only junctional sequences without quality scores, so filtering could not match that applied to full-length reads. Sequences were annotated with PyIR, a Python wrapper for IgBLAST v1.9, using IMGT germline references to assign V/J genes and CDR3. Reads were removed for weak V/J assignments (E-value above 1e-6), missing CDR3, stop codons, out-of-frame junctions, or ambiguous translated residues. V3J clonotypes were defined as sequences sharing an identical inferred V gene, J gene, and CDR3 amino acid sequence. To compute the percentage overlap between repertoires, the number of shared unique clonotypes was divided by the size of the smaller repertoire. Three approaches were used to assess repertoire richness: RTK rarefaction, the Chao1 estimator, and Recon v2.1 estimates of unobserved clonotypes. OLGA was used to compute generation probabilities for all TCRbeta clonotypes that the gDNA method yielded from a few donors. This immuneACCESS table, as held by TCRdb, lists in-frame sequences with V and J called but not all clones. Of the missing ones, under half trace to an unresolved V gene in checked studies; the others have no known cause. V and J calls and clone size are given by that table; D and trimming were obtained from the DNA. The sample table contains 2 million or so clones; only one count was recorded for over 85% of them. Jointly, the top ten make up around 1.1% of the sample.

CD8 naive samples consisted of CD45RO-negative cells that were positively selected for CCR7, yielding a CD45RA+CCR7+ population without TemRA cells. The donors were healthy, HIV-negative adults with no recently reported acute infections or vaccinations. Every donor was a Caucasian adult residing in Nashville, Tennessee, USA. After blood collection by leukapheresis, PBMCs were isolated using Ficoll-Histopaque density gradient centrifugation and then cryopreserved in the vapor phase of liquid nitrogen. Purity and quantity of every magnetically sorted T cell population were checked by analytical flow cytometry. Each sorted fraction had its genomic DNA isolated and then quantified by UV absorbance on a Nanodrop 2000c.

The sequencing input was naive CD8+ T cells sorted from blood. In light of the paper, this sample's cell subset or site label describes: CD45RA+CCR7+. The clonotype comes from a man aged 18 to 30 in good health. The chain is assembled from TRBV5-1 and TRBJ1-6; TRBD1 is possibly the D segment (6 matching bases). The CDR3 loop reads CASSSVGRTDSPLHF. The DNA reads TGCGCCAGCAGCTCAGTGGGGCGGACAGATTCACCCCTCCACTTT.